A single sample is the source of the 15 T cell receptor beta chains below, sequenced in a study of cytomegalovirus exposure and HLA in healthy donors. 13 Jbeta primers and 60 Vbeta primers were used for the PCR. The protocol was immunoSEQ multiplex PCR, while the TCRdb copy is restricted to in-frame clones and leaves out a portion. This table holds approximately 150,000 clones, around 82% found once. The sequenced material came from PBMCs. Receptors originate from a man aged 50-59 years in good health and CMV-seropositive.

This clone was seen more than once but under ten times. This CDR3 is CASSMGISYEQYF. In DNA form, the CDR3 reads TGTGCCAGTAGTATGGGCATCTCCTACGAGCAGTACTTC. The chain couples TRBV19 to TRBJ2-7; D gene uncertain. Trimming took off 3 bases at V and 0 bases at J, with 6 bases between the two ends. CDR1 LNHDA and CDR2 SQIVND come from the germline V gene (reference sequence). CDR3 size: 13 residues.

This chain joins TRBV5-8 and TRBJ2-7, with TRBD2 matching over 8 bases. Germline V lookup: CDR1 SGHTS, CDR2 YDEGEE. Trimming cost V 3 bases and J 6 bases; bases outside gene matches: 11. This CDR3 has 15 amino acids. This CDR3 reads CASSSLAGLVSEQYF. CDR3 bases: TGTGCCAGCAGCTCCTTAGCGGGACTTGTATCCGAGCAGTACTTC.

This clone was counted once. The chain combines TRBV29-1 with TRBJ2-3; D may be TRBD2 (7 bases). The CDR3 runs to 15 residues. Germline V gene lookup returns CDR1 SQVTM and CDR2 ANQGSEA. Between the trimmed V and J ends, which lost 2 bases and 0 bases, there was a span of 12 bases. The CDR3 bases are TGCAGCGTTGAATGGCGGGGGCGCAGCACAGATACGCAGTATTTT. This encodes CSVEWRGRSTDTQYF.

The CDR3 is CASSWTGVPEAFF. DNA for the CDR3: TGTGCCAGCAGCTGGACAGGGGTCCCTGAAGCTTTCTTT. The genes are TRBV7-9 and TRBJ1-1, with TRBD1 identical over 9 bases. V trimming: 4 bases; J trimming: 6 bases; junction bases outside the gene matches: 3. Looked up from germline, CDR1 is SEHNR and CDR2 is FQNEAQ (reference sequence). This CDR3 contains 13 residues.

The chain employs TRBV4-2 and TRBJ2-2; TRBD2 might be the D (5 bases). Germline V gene sequence: CDR1 LGHNA, CDR2 YNFKEQ. V lost 8 bases and J 3 bases, leaving 13 bases between the germline ends. The CDR3 has 14 amino acids. CDR3 sequence: CASCRGADTGELFF. In nucleotides, the CDR3 is TGTGCCAGCTGCCGGGGAGCCGACACCGGGGAGCTGTTTTTT.

J is TRBJ1-2 and V is TRBV28; TRBD1 aligns across 9 bases. V shed 6 bases, J shed 3 bases, and the junction held 14 bases outside the gene matches. The V gene's germline CDR1 is MDHEN and CDR2 SYDVKM. CDR3 length: 17 amino acids. CDR3 region: CASRSPGTGRGYYGYTF. The DNA for the CDR3 is TGTGCCAGCAGATCACCCGGGACAGGGAGGGGATACTATGGCTACACCTTC.

The V call is TRBV7-9, the J call TRBJ2-1; 7 bases line up with TRBD1. This CDR3 is 14 amino acids long. Germline CDR1 and CDR2: SEHNR and FQNEAQ (reference sequence). Trimming removed 6 bases from V and 7 bases from J; junction bases left unmatched: 9. The CDR3 DNA sequence: TGTGCCAGCAGTCCGACAGGGCGCGTTAATGAGCAGTTCTTC. It is translated as CASSPTGRVNEQFF. Together with reference TRBV7-9 and TRBJ2-1, the CDR3 gives the full variable domain: DTGVSQNPRHKITKRGQNVTFRCDPISEHNRLYWYRQTLGQGPEFLTYFQNEAQLEKSRLLSDRFSAERPKGSFSTLEIQRTEQGDSAMYLCASSPTGRVNEQFFGPGTRLTVL.

V gene TRBV5-1 combines with J gene TRBJ2-5; D perhaps matches TRBD2 (6 bases). The CDR3 has 15 amino acids. In germline, CDR1 is SGHRS, CDR2 YFSETQ. The ends were cut back, 1 base at V and 6 bases at J, with 16 bases in the middle. Here the CDR3 reads CASSLSQSGGKTQYF. The CDR3, as DNA: TGCGCCAGCAGCTTGTCACAAAGTGGGGGGAAGACCCAGTACTTC.

This clone occurred a few times. The rearrangement links TRBV7-3 to TRBJ2-1; the match to TRBD1 covers 9 bases. The trim removed 1 base at V and 10 bases at J, leaving 8 bases unmatched. The CDR3 has 15 residues. The germline V gene encodes CDR1 SGHTA and CDR2 FQGTGA. The CDR3 spells CASSLMGTGMREQFF. Here the CDR3 DNA reads TGTGCCAGCAGCTTAATGGGGACAGGGATGAGGGAGCAGTTCTTC.

V gene TRBV6-6 combines with J gene TRBJ2-7; 12 bases align to TRBD1. The V segment lost 6 bases and the J segment 7 bases; nucleotides outside the gene matches: 7. The CDR3 contains 14 residues. Germline-derived CDR1 and CDR2 are MNHNY and SVGAGI (reference sequence). CDR3 amino acids: CASSPGQGAGEQYF. The DNA for the CDR3 is TGTGCCAGCAGCCCGGGACAGGGGGCCGGGGAGCAGTACTTC.

A single count supports this clone. The gene calls are TRBV18 and TRBJ2-1, with 9 bases fitting TRBD2. The junction had 3 bases not matched to a gene; V was cut back by 3 bases and J by 6 bases. The CDR3 loop spans 14 amino acids. The germline gives CDR1 KGHSH, CDR2 LQKENI. The CDR3 DNA follows: TGTGCCAGCTCACCTAGCGGGAGTTTCAATGAGCAGTTCTTC. It translates to CASSPSGSFNEQFF.

Regarding this clone: The junction shows a germline mismatch at one end, possibly a read error. The V call is TRBV9, the J call TRBJ1-5; no reliable D call. This CDR3 spans 12 amino acids. The germline gives CDR1 SGDLS, CDR2 YYNGEE. CDR3 nucleotides: TGTGCCAGCGGCGTCATGGGGAGCCCCCAGCATTTT. The encoded protein is CASGVMGSPQHF.

The J gene is TRBJ2-2, the V gene TRBV5-4; D gene uncertain. CDR1 and CDR2 from the germline V gene are SGHNT and YYREEE (reference sequence). The CDR3 covers 15 residues. V gave up 4 bases and J gave up 4 bases, with 14 bases separating them. CDR3 sequence (DNA): TGTGCCAGCAGCCCCAAGACCAGGTCCACCGGGGAGCTGTTTTTT. This encodes CASSPKTRSTGELFF.

The sample holds one count of this clone. This sequence joins TRBV6-6 and TRBJ1-2, with a tentative D call TRBD1 (5 bases). V lost 6 bases, J lost 4 bases, and 18 bases lay in between. Looked up from germline, CDR1 is MNHNY and CDR2 is SVGAGI (reference sequence). The CDR3 runs 15 residues. CDR3 nucleotides: TGTGCCAGCAGGGGGGGGTCGCCTGGTGGCTATGGCTACACCTTC. Its translation: CASRGGSPGGYGYTF.

The CDR3 region is CASSPPGVSYEQYF. The CDR3 coding sequence is TGTGCCAGCAGCCCCCCAGGGGTCTCCTACGAGCAGTACTTC. This rearrangement joins TRBV27 to TRBJ2-7; D might be TRBD1 (6 bases). CDR1 MNHEY and CDR2 SMNVEV come from the germline V gene (reference sequence). This CDR3 is 14 amino acids long. V shed 6 bases and J shed 0 bases, with 12 bases lying between them.